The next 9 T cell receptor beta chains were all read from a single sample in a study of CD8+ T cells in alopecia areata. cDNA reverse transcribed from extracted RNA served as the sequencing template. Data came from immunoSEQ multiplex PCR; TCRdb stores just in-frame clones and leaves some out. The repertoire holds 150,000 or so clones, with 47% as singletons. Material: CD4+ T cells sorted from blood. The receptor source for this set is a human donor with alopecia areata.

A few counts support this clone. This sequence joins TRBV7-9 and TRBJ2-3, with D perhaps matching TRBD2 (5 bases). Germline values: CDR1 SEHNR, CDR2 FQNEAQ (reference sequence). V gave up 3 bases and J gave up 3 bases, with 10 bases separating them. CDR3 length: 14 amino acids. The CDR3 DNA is TGTGCCAGCAGCTTCGGGGTACGGACAGATACGCAGTATTTT. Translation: CASSFGVRTDTQYF.

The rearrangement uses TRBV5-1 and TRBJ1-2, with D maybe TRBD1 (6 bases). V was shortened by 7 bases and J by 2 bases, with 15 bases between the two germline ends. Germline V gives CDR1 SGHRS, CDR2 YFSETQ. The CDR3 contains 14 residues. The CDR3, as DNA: TGCGCCAGCGCGCACAGGGCTAGCAACTATGGCTACACCTTC. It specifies CASAHRASNYGYTF.

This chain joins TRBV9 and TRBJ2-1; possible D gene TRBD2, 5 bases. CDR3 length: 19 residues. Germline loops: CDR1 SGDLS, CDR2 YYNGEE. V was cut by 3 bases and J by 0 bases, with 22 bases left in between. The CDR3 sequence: CASSAAVRSGPSSYNEQFF. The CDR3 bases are TGTGCCAGCAGCGCAGCGGTAAGGAGCGGACCGAGCTCCTACAATGAGCAGTTCTTC. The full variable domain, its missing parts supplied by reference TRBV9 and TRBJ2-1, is DSGVTQTPKHLITATGQRVTLRCSPRSGDLSVYWYQQSLDQGLQFLIQYYNGEERAKGNILERFSAQQFPDLHSELNLSSLELGDSALYFCASSAAVRSGPSSYNEQFFGPGTRLTVL.

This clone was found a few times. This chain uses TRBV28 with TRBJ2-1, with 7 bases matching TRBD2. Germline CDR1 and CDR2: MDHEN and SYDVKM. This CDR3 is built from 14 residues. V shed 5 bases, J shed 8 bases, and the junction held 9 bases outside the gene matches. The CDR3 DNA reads TGTGCCAGCAGTCAAAGCGGGACTCTCCATGAGCAGTTCTTC. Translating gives CASSQSGTLHEQFF.

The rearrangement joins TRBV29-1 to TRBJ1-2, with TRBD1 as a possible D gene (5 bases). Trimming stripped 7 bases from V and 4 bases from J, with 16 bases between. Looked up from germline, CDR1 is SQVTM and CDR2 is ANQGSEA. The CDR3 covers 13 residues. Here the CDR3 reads CSAGTQGGYGYTF. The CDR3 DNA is TGCAGCGCCGGAACCCAGGGAGGCTATGGCTACACCTTC.

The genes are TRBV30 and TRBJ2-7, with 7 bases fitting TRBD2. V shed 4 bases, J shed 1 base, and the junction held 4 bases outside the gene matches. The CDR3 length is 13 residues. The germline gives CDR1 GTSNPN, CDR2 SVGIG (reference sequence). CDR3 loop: CAWNRGVSYEQYF. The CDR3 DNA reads TGTGCCTGGAACCGGGGGGTGTCCTACGAGCAGTACTTC.

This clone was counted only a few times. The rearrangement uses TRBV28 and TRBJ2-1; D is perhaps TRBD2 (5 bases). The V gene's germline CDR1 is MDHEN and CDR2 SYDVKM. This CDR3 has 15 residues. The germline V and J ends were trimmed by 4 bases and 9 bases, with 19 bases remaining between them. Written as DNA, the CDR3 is TGTGCCAGCAGTTCCATCGGTAATTTGAGGGCTGAGCAGTTCTTC. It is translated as CASSSIGNLRAEQFF.

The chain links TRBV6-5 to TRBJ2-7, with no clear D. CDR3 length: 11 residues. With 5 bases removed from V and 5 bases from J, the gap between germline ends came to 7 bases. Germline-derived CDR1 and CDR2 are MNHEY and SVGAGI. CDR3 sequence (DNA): TGTGCCAGCAGTCCCGGTCACGAGCAGTACTTC. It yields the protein CASSPGHEQYF.

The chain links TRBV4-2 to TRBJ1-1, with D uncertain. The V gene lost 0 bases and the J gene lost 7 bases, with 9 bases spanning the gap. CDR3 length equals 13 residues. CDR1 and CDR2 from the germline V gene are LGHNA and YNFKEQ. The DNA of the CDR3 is TGTGCCAGCAGCCAAGACACGGCGGGTGAAGCTTTCTTT. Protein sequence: CASSQDTAGEAFF.